This T cell receptor beta chain was sequenced in a study of blood T cell repertoires in COVID-19. Study-level background: Samples of COVID-19 (acute and convalescent) were obtained from the United States, Italy and Spain.

Trimming removed 4 bases from V and 8 bases from J; junction bases left unmatched: 6. The CDR3 is 14 residues long. Germline CDR1 is SGHTA and CDR2 is FQGTGA. Assay: immunoSEQ multiplex PCR; the TCRdb copy retains only in-frame clones and omits some. The table has about 180,000 clones, 88% seen once. The sequence was obtained from a woman aged 18-35 years who had recovered from COVID-19. The chain joins TRBV7-3 to TRBJ1-2, with TRBD1 matching over 11 bases. Sample: PBMCs or T cells enriched from blood (not recorded which). The chain's CDR3 is CASSSGQGAGGYTF. CDR3 in DNA: TGTGCCAGCAGCTCAGGACAGGGGGCTGGAGGCTACACCTTC.